This T cell receptor beta chain derives from a study of identical twins. Study observations and caveats: For zero-insertion analyses, partial confounding could come from invariant MAIT and iNKT cells. Conclusions were drawn cross-sectionally by statistical analysis, without following the same donors. Insertions were fewer in abundant cord blood beta clonotypes, whereas memory repertoires showed none of this pattern.

After template switching added a universal primer site, the resulting cDNA carried unique molecular identifiers. TCRdb reprocessed the 5' RACE reads with MiXCR, giving one entry per CDR3 protein. This sample yields 1.5 million to 2 million distinct CDR3 sequences, of which 25% to 35% are seen a single time; more than 0.25% belongs to the top ten. On this clonotype itself: Its antigen is still unknown.

The CDR3 contains 15 residues. This TCR was recovered from a newborn girl in good health. The material sequenced was cord blood. V is TRBV21-1 and J is TRBJ1-1; TRBD1, as called in the table, went unchecked against the DNA. TRBV21-1 corresponds to a pseudogene. CDR3 sequence reads: CASSKSTGGCREAFF. The CDR3 bases are TGTGCCAGCAGCAAATCCACAGGGGGCTGTCGTGAAGCTTTCTTT.